Below are 10 T cell receptor beta chains sequenced from a single sample in a study of blood T cell repertoires in COVID-19. Generated by immunoSEQ multiplex PCR, the TCRdb table keeps only in-frame clones and is missing some. The top ten hold 4% of the sample, which has 200,000 to 250,000 clones, more than 60% seen once. The source material was peripheral blood. The receptor source for this set is a woman in her forties with active or convalescent COVID-19.

The chain uses TRBV7-2 and TRBJ1-3; D is unclear. V lost 0 bases to trimming and J lost 2 bases, with 8 bases between them. The CDR3 spans 15 residues. Germline values: CDR1 SGHTA, CDR2 FQGNSA. The CDR3 nucleotides are TGTGCCAGCAGCTTAGCGGCCGGGGCTGGAAACACCATATATTTT. This codes for CASSLAAGAGNTIYF.

This clone was recorded many times. The chain is built from TRBV5-1 and TRBJ1-3, with TRBD1 identical over 10 bases. CDR1 is SGHRS, CDR2 YFSETQ, per germline. V lost 4 bases to trimming and J lost 3 bases; unmatched junction nucleotides: 7. The CDR3 has 16 amino acids. CDR3: CASSPGQGGVGNTIYF. The CDR3, as DNA: TGCGCCAGCAGCCCTGGACAGGGGGGCGTTGGAAACACCATATATTTT.

The genes are TRBV28 and TRBJ2-7; no firm D call. The V and J ends lost 1 base and 6 bases respectively, with 4 bases between them. The CDR3 has 11 amino acids. CDR1 MDHEN and CDR2 SYDVKM come from the germline V gene. DNA of the CDR3: TGTGCCAGCAGTTTATCGGGCGAGCAGTACGTC. Translated, it gives CASSLSGEQYV.

The chain carries TRBV9 and TRBJ2-2; 11 nucleotides match TRBD2. Germline CDR1 SGDLS, CDR2 YYNGEE. The CDR3 is 18 amino acids. Trimming at V came to 4 bases and at J to 5 bases, leaving 13 bases not matched to a gene. CDR3 loop: CASSPGWLAGGRTGELFF. CDR3 sequence (DNA): TGTGCCAGCAGCCCCGGTTGGCTAGCGGGGGGTCGGACCGGGGAGCTGTTTTTT.

The chain employs TRBV10-1 and TRBJ1-1, with a weak D call TRBD1 (6 bases). Trimming took 0 bases from V and 6 from J, leaving 11 bases between them. Germline V gene sequence: CDR1 WNHNN, CDR2 SYGVQD (reference sequence). CDR3 size: 14 residues. The CDR3 loop is CASSESHRAAEAFF. DNA for the CDR3: TGCGCCAGCAGTGAGTCACACAGGGCCGCTGAAGCTTTCTTT.

This clone showed up just once. The V call is TRBV11-2, the J call TRBJ1-1; the D is unclear. Trimming took 0 bases from V and 1 from J, leaving 3 bases between them. The CDR3 runs 13 residues. Germline loops: CDR1 SGHAT, CDR2 FQNNGV. The DNA for the CDR3 is TGTGCCAGCAGCTTAGAACAGAACACTGAAGCTTTCTTT. As protein: CASSLEQNTEAFF.

V is TRBV5-1 and J is TRBJ1-1, with 8 bases that match TRBD1. The junction had 7 bases not matched to a gene; V was cut back by 3 bases and J by 6 bases. From germline, CDR1 is SGHRS and CDR2 YFSETQ. This CDR3 contains 14 residues. The DNA for the CDR3 is TGCGCCAGCAGCTCTCAGGGGGCAGTGGCTGAAGCTTTCTTT. Protein product: CASSSQGAVAEAFF.

This clone was recorded once. The sample contains more than one DNA sequence encoding this CDR3. The chain carries TRBV29-1 and TRBJ2-1, with 8 bases that match TRBD1. The CDR3 consists of 13 residues. The germline V gene has CDR1 SQVTM and CDR2 ANQGSEA. With V trimmed by 6 bases and J by 2 bases, 3 bases remained unmatched. CDR3 sequence: CSVGTGPYNEQFF. The DNA for the CDR3 is TGCAGCGTAGGGACAGGACCCTACAATGAGCAGTTCTTC.

This clone came up once. The chain uses TRBV10-2 and TRBJ1-6, with 7 bases that match TRBD1. The J segment lost 6 bases and the V segment lost 7 bases, leaving 6 bases of the junction unmatched. Germline assignment: CDR1 WSHSY and CDR2 SAAADI. This CDR3 is 14 amino acids long. CDR3 sequence (DNA): TGCGCCAGCAACTTTCGGGACAGTAATTCACCCCTCCACTTT. Residues: CASNFRDSNSPLHF.

CDR3 in DNA: TGTGCCAGCGGCATGACGGGACAGCTAAATTCACCCCTCCACTTT. Its protein is CASGMTGQLNSPLHF. V and J are TRBV2 and TRBJ1-6; 7 bases map to TRBD1. Germline CDR1 SNHLY, CDR2 FYNNEI. CDR3 length equals 15 residues. After removal of 8 bases from V and 7 bases from J, the junction contained 11 bases not matched to a gene. Drawing the rest from reference TRBV2 and TRBJ1-6, the complete variable domain is EPEVTQTPSHQVTQMGQEVILRCVPISNHLYFYWYRQILGQKVEFLVSFYNNEISEKSEIFDDQFSVERPDGSNFTLKIRSTKLEDSAMYFCASGMTGQLNSPLHFGNGTRLTVT.